This T cell receptor beta chain was recovered during a study of blood T cell repertoires in COVID-19. About the study: Italy, Spain and the United States were the sources of the convalescent and acute COVID-19 samples. T cells, B-cell-depleted T cells, or PBMCs supplied cDNA or gDNA.

Under the authors' procedure: Amplifying reference gene primers gave estimates of nucleated cell counts. Only in-frame clones appear in the TCRdb table, and some are missing; sequencing was by immunoSEQ multiplex PCR. That table is the source of V, J and clone size, and D and trimming were worked out from the DNA. The table includes 120,000 to 150,000 clones, 85% to 90% detected once. Germline V gene data show CDR1 as SGHTA and CDR2 as FQGTGA. This CDR3 has 14 residues. V lost 2 bases and J lost 3, with 5 bases in between. Sequenced: peripheral blood. The chain couples TRBV7-3 to TRBJ1-6; D is perhaps TRBD1 (5 bases). The receptor was derived from a human donor in a cohort sampled during active COVID-19. In nucleotides, the CDR3 is TGTGCCAGCAGCTTACAGGGCTATAATTCACCCCTCCACTTT. Encoded protein: CASSLQGYNSPLHF.